The 9 T cell receptor beta chains given below trace back to one sample, sequenced in a study of cytomegalovirus exposure and HLA in healthy donors. Use of 60 Vbeta and 13 Jbeta primers characterized the PCR. The protocol was immunoSEQ multiplex PCR, while the TCRdb copy is restricted to in-frame clones and leaves out a portion. The table has some 150,000 clones, 75% to 85% seen once; the top ten hold less than 15%. The source material was PBMCs. Receptor source: a woman aged 45-59 years in good health and CMV-seronegative.

The V gene is TRBV12-5, the J gene TRBJ2-6; 7 bases align to TRBD1. Germline V CDR1 and CDR2: LGHNT, FRNRAP. The CDR3 is 18 amino acids. The J segment lost 8 bases and the V segment lost 4 bases, leaving 17 bases of the junction unmatched. CDR3 protein: CASGSPFQGQVGTNVLTF. CDR3 DNA sequence: TGTGCTAGTGGTTCGCCATTCCAAGGACAGGTAGGGACCAACGTCCTGACTTTC.

This clone occurred a few times. The chain links TRBV7-8 to TRBJ2-7, with 9 bases aligning to TRBD1. Per the germline V gene, CDR1 is SGHVS and CDR2 is FQNEAQ. CDR3 length: 15 residues. V gave up 5 bases and J gave up 3 bases; unmatched junction bases: 8. The CDR3 DNA follows: TGTGCCAGCAGCCTAACAGGGGGCTGGAGCTACGAGCAGTACTTC. It yields the protein CASSLTGGWSYEQYF.

The chain is built from TRBV13 and TRBJ1-2; 7 nucleotides line up with TRBD1. J was trimmed by 5 bases and V by 1 base; bases with no gene match: 19. This CDR3 spans 19 amino acids. From germline, CDR1 is PRHDT and CDR2 FYEKMQ (reference sequence). CDR3 loop: CASSLEVGEGGASRYGYTF. The CDR3 region has the DNA TGTGCCAGCAGCTTAGAAGTTGGAGAAGGGGGCGCAAGTCGGTATGGCTACACCTTC.

This clone was found a few times. J is TRBJ2-1 and V is TRBV19, with TRBD1 as a possible D gene (6 bases). Deletions cut 2 bases from V and 4 bases from J, with 9 bases between. Germline V CDR1 and CDR2: LNHDA, SQIVND (reference sequence). The CDR3 consists of 14 residues. This CDR3 is CASSIQGWYNEQFF. For the CDR3, the DNA is TGTGCCAGTAGTATACAGGGGTGGTACAATGAGCAGTTCTTC.

V and J are TRBV27 and TRBJ1-6; D remains unclear. V lost 3 bases and J 10 bases, leaving 16 bases between the germline ends. Germline V gene data show CDR1 as MNHEY and CDR2 as SMNVEV (reference sequence). This CDR3 spans 15 amino acids. The CDR3 is CASSFGPGLGSPLHF. As DNA, the CDR3 is TGTGCCAGCAGTTTCGGTCCGGGGTTAGGATCACCCCTCCACTTT.

The chain combines TRBV6-1 with TRBJ2-5, with D hard to call. The CDR3 contains 14 residues. V was cut by 0 bases and J by 4 bases, with 9 bases left in between. Germline V gene data show CDR1 as MNHNS and CDR2 as SASEGT. The CDR3 DNA is TGTGCCAGCAGTGAAGCAGCCTCCCTAGAGACCCAGTACTTC. Residues: CASSEAASLETQYF.

This clone showed up just once. The genes are TRBV15 and TRBJ1-1, with D perhaps TRBD1 (5 bases). Germline CDR1 is LNHNV and CDR2 is YYDKDF (reference sequence). V gave up 2 bases and J gave up 1 base, with 11 bases separating them. The CDR3 has 15 amino acids. CDR3 coding DNA: TGTGCCACCAGCAGAAACAGACAGACGAACACTGAAGCTTTCTTT. Encoded protein: CATSRNRQTNTEAFF. Combining the CDR3 with reference TRBV15 and TRBJ1-1 gives the whole variable domain DAMVIQNPRYQVTQFGKPVTLSCSQTLNHNVMYWYQQKSSQAPKLLFHYYDKDFNNEADTPDNFQSRRPNTSFCFLDIRSPGLGDTAMYLCATSRNRQTNTEAFFGQGTRLTVV.

The V gene is TRBV7-2, the J gene TRBJ1-2; D is uncertain. CDR1 and CDR2 from the germline V gene are SGHTA and FQGNSA. This CDR3 is built from 13 residues. Trimming removed 5 bases at V and 7 bases at J, with 14 bases between. The CDR3 protein is CASSHERTRGYTF. For the CDR3, the DNA is TGTGCCAGCAGCCACGAGAGAACGCGTGGCTACACCTTC.

The genes are TRBV9 and TRBJ2-7; D is perhaps TRBD2 (6 bases). This CDR3 contains 13 residues. In germline, CDR1 is SGDLS, CDR2 YYNGEE. V shed 2 bases and J shed 4 bases, with 10 bases lying between them. CDR3 in amino acids: CASSVISGYEQYF. For the CDR3, the DNA is TGTGCCAGCAGCGTGATTAGCGGTTACGAGCAGTACTTC.